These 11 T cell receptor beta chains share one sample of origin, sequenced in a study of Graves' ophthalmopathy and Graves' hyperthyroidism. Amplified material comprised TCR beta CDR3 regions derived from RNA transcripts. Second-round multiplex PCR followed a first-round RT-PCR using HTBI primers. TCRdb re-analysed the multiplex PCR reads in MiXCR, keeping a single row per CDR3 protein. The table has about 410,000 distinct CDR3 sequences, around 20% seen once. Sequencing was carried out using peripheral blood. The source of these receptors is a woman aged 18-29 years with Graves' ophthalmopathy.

This chain's CDR3 is CASSWSSEAYEQYF. CDR3 nucleotide sequence: TGTGCCAGCAGTTGGAGTAGCGAGGCCTACGAGCAGTACTTC. V is TRBV27 and J is TRBJ2-7, with D possibly matching TRBD2 (5 bases). The V end was cut by 4 bases, the J end by 2 bases, with 12 bases between. From germline, CDR1 is MNHEY and CDR2 SMNVEV (reference sequence). CDR3 length: 14 amino acids.

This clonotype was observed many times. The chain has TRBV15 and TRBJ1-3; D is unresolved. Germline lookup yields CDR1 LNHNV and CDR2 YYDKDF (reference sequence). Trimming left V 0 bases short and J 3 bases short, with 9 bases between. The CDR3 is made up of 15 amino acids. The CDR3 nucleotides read TGTGCCACCAGCAGAGATCGCGTATTTGGAAACACCATATATTTT. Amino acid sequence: CATSRDRVFGNTIYF. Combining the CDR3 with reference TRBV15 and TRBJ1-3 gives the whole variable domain DAMVIQNPRYQVTQFGKPVTLSCSQTLNHNVMYWYQQKSSQAPKLLFHYYDKDFNNEADTPDNFQSRRPNTSFCFLDIRSPGLGDTAMYLCATSRDRVFGNTIYFGEGSWLTVV.

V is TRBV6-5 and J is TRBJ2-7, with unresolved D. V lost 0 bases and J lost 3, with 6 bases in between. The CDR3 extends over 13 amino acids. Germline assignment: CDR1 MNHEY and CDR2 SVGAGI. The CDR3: CASSYSIDYEQYF. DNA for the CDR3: TGTGCCAGCAGTTACTCTATAGACTACGAGCAGTACTTC.

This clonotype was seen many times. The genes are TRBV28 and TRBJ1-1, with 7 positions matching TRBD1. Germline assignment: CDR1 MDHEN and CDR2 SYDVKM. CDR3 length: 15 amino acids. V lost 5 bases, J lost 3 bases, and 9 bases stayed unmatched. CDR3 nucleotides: TGTGCCAGCAGTCTGGGCGACAGGGAATACACTGAAGCTTTCTTT. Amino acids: CASSLGDREYTEAFF.

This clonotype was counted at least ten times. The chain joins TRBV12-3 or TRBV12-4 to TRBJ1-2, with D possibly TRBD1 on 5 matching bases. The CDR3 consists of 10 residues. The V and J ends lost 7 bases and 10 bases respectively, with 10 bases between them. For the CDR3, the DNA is TGTGCCAGCATTCGGGGGATCTACACCTTC. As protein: CASIRGIYTF.

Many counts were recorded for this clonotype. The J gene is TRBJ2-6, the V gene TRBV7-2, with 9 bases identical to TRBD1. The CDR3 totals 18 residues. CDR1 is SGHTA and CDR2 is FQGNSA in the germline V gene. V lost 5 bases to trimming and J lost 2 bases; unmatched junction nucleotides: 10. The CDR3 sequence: CTSSLGTGWSTGANVLTF. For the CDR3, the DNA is TGTACCAGCAGCCTTGGGACAGGGTGGAGCACTGGGGCCAACGTCCTGACTTTC.

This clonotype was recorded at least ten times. In DNA, the CDR3 is TGTGCCATCCCACGGGACAGGGGGCCTGGCGAGCAGTACTTC. It yields the protein CAIPRDRGPGEQYF. The rearrangement joins TRBV10-3 to TRBJ2-7; TRBD1 aligns across 12 bases. V dropped 8 bases and J dropped 6; count of bases not matched to a gene: 8. Germline V gene sequence: CDR1 ENHRY, CDR2 SYGVKD. The CDR3 spans 14 residues.

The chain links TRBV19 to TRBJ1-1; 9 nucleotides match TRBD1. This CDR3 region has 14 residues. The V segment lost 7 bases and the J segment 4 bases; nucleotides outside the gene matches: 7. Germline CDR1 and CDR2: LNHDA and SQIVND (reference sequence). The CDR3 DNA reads TGTGCCAGTACTCCGGACAGGGGAGGCACTGAAGCTTTCTTT. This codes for CASTPDRGGTEAFF.

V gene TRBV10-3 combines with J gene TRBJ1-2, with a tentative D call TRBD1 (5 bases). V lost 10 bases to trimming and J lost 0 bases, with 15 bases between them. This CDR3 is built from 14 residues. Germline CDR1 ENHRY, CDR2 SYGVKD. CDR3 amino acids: CATTDGTANYGYTF. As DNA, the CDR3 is TGTGCCACAACTGACGGGACTGCTAACTATGGCTACACCTTC.

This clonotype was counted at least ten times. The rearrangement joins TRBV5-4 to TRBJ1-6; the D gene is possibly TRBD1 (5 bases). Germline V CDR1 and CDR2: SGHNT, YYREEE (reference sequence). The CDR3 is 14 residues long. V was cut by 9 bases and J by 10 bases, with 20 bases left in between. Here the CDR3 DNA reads TGTGCCACCACCATATCTAAGGGGAACTCACCCCTCCACTTT. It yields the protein CATTISKGNSPLHF.

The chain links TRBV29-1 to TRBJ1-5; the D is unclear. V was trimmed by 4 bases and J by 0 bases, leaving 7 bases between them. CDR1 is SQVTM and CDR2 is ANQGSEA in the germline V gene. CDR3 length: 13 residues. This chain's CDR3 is CSVGQHSNQPQHF. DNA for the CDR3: TGCAGCGTTGGACAACATAGCAATCAGCCCCAGCATTTT.